The 31 T cell receptor beta chains below were found in one sample sequenced in a study of OX40 agonist ivuxolimab in advanced cancers. Clones were read by immunoSEQ multiplex PCR, and TCRdb kept only the in-frame ones, dropping some. Altogether about 89,000 clones are present, about nine tenths being singletons, with the ten largest covering 0.6% to 0.75%. Sequencing was performed on CD4+ or CD8+ T cells sorted from blood, taken in a trial of the OX40 agonist ivuxolimab. The receptors here all came from an adult with an advanced solid tumor such as melanoma, head and neck, liver or kidney cancer.

J is TRBJ1-1 and V is TRBV9; D gene unclear. Germline V gene sequence: CDR1 SGDLS, CDR2 YYNGEE. CDR3 length: 14 residues. Trimming pared 3 bases from V and 4 bases from J, leaving 13 bases between. CDR3 sequence reads: CASSAVLVGTEAFF. The CDR3 bases are TGTGCCAGCAGCGCGGTGCTAGTTGGCACTGAAGCTTTCTTT.

This clone was recorded only once. V is TRBV2 and J is TRBJ2-7, with no clear D. Trimming pared 7 bases from V and 7 bases from J, leaving 17 bases between. Looked up from germline, CDR1 is SNHLY and CDR2 is FYNNEI. This CDR3 has 13 amino acids. The CDR3 coding sequence is TGTGCCAGCACTATCGGGCCGCTGCGGGAGCAGTACTTC. Protein product: CASTIGPLREQYF.

The gene calls are TRBV18 and TRBJ1-5; possibly TRBD1 for D (6 bases). V shed 0 bases and J shed 7 bases, with 10 bases lying between them. This CDR3 comprises 14 residues. Per germline, CDR1 KGHSH and CDR2 LQKENI. CDR3 amino acids: CASSPPGGGQPQHF. Here the CDR3 DNA reads TGTGCCAGCTCACCACCAGGGGGTGGACAGCCCCAGCATTTT.

J is TRBJ1-5 and V is TRBV7-2, with 10 bases lining up with TRBD1. Germline V gives CDR1 SGHTA, CDR2 FQGNSA. This CDR3 comprises 14 residues. Trimming removed 7 bases from V and 5 bases from J; junction bases left unmatched: 5. CDR3 DNA: TGTGCCAGCACCCGGGACAGGGGATATCAGCCCCAGCATTTT. Residues: CASTRDRGYQPQHF.

This chain links TRBV2 with TRBJ1-2; D unclear. Germline CDR1 SNHLY, CDR2 FYNNEI. Deletions cut 2 bases from V and 1 base from J, with 5 bases between. This CDR3 region has 13 residues. The CDR3 DNA reads as TGTGCCAGCAGTGAACAAGTTAACTATGGCTACACCTTC. Its protein is CASSEQVNYGYTF.

This chain connects TRBV7-2 to TRBJ2-2; perhaps TRBD1 as D (6 bases). In germline, CDR1 is SGHTA, CDR2 FQGNSA. Trimming left V 5 bases short and J 1 base short, with 11 bases between. This CDR3 region has 15 residues. The CDR3, as DNA: TGTGCCAGCAGCCCGACAGGTGTGAACACCGGGGAGCTGTTTTTT. Translating it yields CASSPTGVNTGELFF.

The CDR3 here is CASSPPNSMNTEAFF. CDR3 coding DNA: TGTGCCAGCTCACCACCGAACAGCATGAACACTGAAGCTTTCTTT. The chain employs TRBV18 and TRBJ1-1; the D is unclear. This CDR3 has 15 residues. V was trimmed by 0 bases and J by 0 bases, leaving 8 bases between them. CDR1 is KGHSH, CDR2 LQKENI, per germline.

The chain has TRBV27 and TRBJ2-7; 9 nucleotides line up with TRBD1. This CDR3 has 14 amino acids. CDR1 and CDR2 from the germline V gene are MNHEY and SMNVEV (reference sequence). V shed 5 bases, J shed 7 bases, and the junction held 9 bases outside the gene matches. The CDR3: CASSNFGTGREQYF. DNA for the CDR3: TGTGCCAGCAGTAACTTCGGGACAGGGCGGGAGCAGTACTTC.

This sequence joins TRBV7-2 and TRBJ1-2; D remains ambiguous. The CDR3 runs to 13 residues. V dropped 5 bases and J dropped 4 bases, with 11 bases sitting between them. CDR1 is SGHTA and CDR2 is FQGNSA in the germline V gene. The CDR3 region has the DNA TGTGCCAGCAGCCCCCGTATCCCCTATGGCTACACCTTC. Translated: CASSPRIPYGYTF.

The chain uses TRBV30 and TRBJ1-2; 7 bases align to TRBD1. With 3 bases clipped from V and 7 bases from J, the junction kept 14 bases outside the gene matches. Germline lookup yields CDR1 GTSNPN and CDR2 SVGIG (reference sequence). The CDR3 loop spans 15 amino acids. This CDR3 reads CAWSPLTGSVGGYTF. The CDR3 DNA reads as TGTGCCTGGAGCCCCCTGACAGGGTCGGTTGGTGGCTACACCTTC.

In this sample, this clone turned up a few times. This chain joins TRBV19 and TRBJ2-2, with D uncertain. Germline lookup yields CDR1 LNHDA and CDR2 SQIVND (reference sequence). Deletions cut 4 bases from V and 0 bases from J, with 12 bases between. The CDR3 totals 16 residues. CDR3 amino acids: CASSTNGGTNTGELFF. In DNA, the CDR3 is TGTGCCAGTAGTACTAATGGCGGCACGAACACCGGGGAGCTGTTTTTT.

The gene calls are TRBV6-1 and TRBJ1-1, with a weak D call TRBD1 (6 bases). CDR3 length: 13 amino acids. The germline V gene encodes CDR1 MNHNS and CDR2 SASEGT. Trimming took 6 bases from V and 11 from J, leaving 19 bases between them. CDR3 in amino acids: CASRAFQGSSAFF. The CDR3 nucleotides are TGTGCCAGCAGGGCCTTTCAGGGGAGTTCTGCTTTCTTT.

This clone was seen only once. The CDR3: CASSPRQDRADYGYTF. CDR3 bases: TGCGCCAGCAGCCCCAGACAGGACAGGGCGGACTATGGCTACACCTTC. V gene TRBV4-3 combines with J gene TRBJ1-2, with 8 bases matching TRBD1. Germline V gives CDR1 LGHNA, CDR2 YSLEER. CDR3 length equals 16 residues. The junction had 10 bases not matched to a gene; V was cut back by 4 bases and J by 3 bases.

V and J are TRBV29-1 and TRBJ2-7, with D possibly being TRBD1 or TRBD2 (5 bases each). CDR1 and CDR2 (germline): SQVTM, ANQGSEA. This CDR3 contains 13 residues. V lost 4 bases, J lost 2 bases, and 12 bases lay in between. CDR3 amino acids: CSVVLGVPYEQYF. CDR3 bases: TGCAGCGTTGTACTGGGGGTCCCCTACGAGCAGTACTTC.

The CDR3 spells CASSERGEQFF. Written as DNA, the CDR3 is TGTGCCAGCAGTGAGCGGGGTGAGCAGTTCTTC. The rearrangement uses TRBV14 and TRBJ2-1; 7 nucleotides line up with TRBD2. The germline CDR1 and CDR2 sequences are SGHDN and FVKESK. This CDR3 is built from 11 residues. V shed 6 bases, J shed 9 bases, and the junction held 2 bases outside the gene matches.

About this clone: One end of the junction does not line up with germline, which may come from a read error. The chain employs TRBV27 and TRBJ1-4, with D possibly TRBD1 on 5 matching bases. The V gene's germline CDR1 is MNHEY and CDR2 SMNVEV (reference sequence). This CDR3 spans 17 amino acids. The CDR3 region has the DNA TGTGCCAGCACTTTACCCCCTCTAGGGGAGCCTAATGAAAAACTGTTTTTT. Its protein product is CASTLPPLGEPNEKLFF.

This chain connects TRBV5-1 to TRBJ1-1, with a possible D match to TRBD1 (5 bases). V lost 3 bases to trimming and J lost 0 bases, with 9 bases between them. Germline V gives CDR1 SGHRS, CDR2 YFSETQ. The CDR3 covers 14 residues. DNA for the CDR3: TGCGCCAGCAGCTCAGGACAATTGAACACTGAAGCTTTCTTT. Translating gives CASSSGQLNTEAFF.

This clone was counted a single time. The chain is built from TRBV20-1 and TRBJ1-6, with D possibly matching TRBD1 (6 bases). CDR3 size: 11 residues. Germline CDR1 DFQATT, CDR2 SNEGSKA (reference sequence). Trimming left V 7 bases short and J 8 bases short, with 9 bases between. CDR3 in amino acids: CSVRGDSPLHF. The DNA for the CDR3 is TGCAGTGTCAGGGGTGATTCACCCCTCCACTTT.

In this sample, this clone turned up once. The chain carries TRBV7-9 and TRBJ2-5; 14 positions match TRBD2. Germline CDR1 and CDR2: SEHNR and FQNEAQ (reference sequence). The CDR3 length is 17 residues. Germline trimming cut 1 base from V and 7 bases from J; bases unmatched to any gene: 8. The CDR3 DNA follows: TGTGCCAGCAGCTTAGAGCCGGGACTAGCGGGGGCAGGGACCCAGTACTTC. This translates into CASSLEPGLAGAGTQYF.

The chain carries TRBV27 and TRBJ2-5; D possibly uses TRBD1 or TRBD2 (7 bases each). CDR3 length equals 15 residues. Germline V CDR1 and CDR2: MNHEY, SMNVEV (reference sequence). V shed 7 bases and J shed 5 bases, with 20 bases lying between them. DNA for the CDR3: TGTGCCAGCACCTATCAGGGGGGGCTCGGCGAGACCCAGTACTTC. Encoded protein: CASTYQGGLGETQYF.

The chain employs TRBV5-3 and TRBJ2-2; the D gene is possibly TRBD1 (5 bases). TRBV5-3 is an ORF for which the function is uncertain. V lost 2 bases, J lost 3 bases, and 11 bases lay in between. The CDR3 totals 15 residues. CDR3 sequence reads: CARSLKGSYTGELFF. Here the CDR3 DNA reads TGTGCCAGAAGCTTAAAGGGGTCCTACACCGGGGAGCTGTTTTTT.

The chain recombines TRBV11-2 with TRBJ2-6; no definite D call. Germline V gene sequence: CDR1 SGHAT, CDR2 FQNNGV. Trimming cost V 5 bases and J 5 bases, with 22 bases left between them. CDR3 length: 18 residues. The CDR3: CASSQRPQQQSRANVLTF. CDR3 nucleotides: TGTGCCAGCAGCCAACGTCCACAGCAACAAAGTCGGGCCAACGTCCTGACTTTC.

This chain connects TRBV9 to TRBJ2-7; 10 bases line up with TRBD2. V lost 0 bases and J lost 7; bases outside the gene matches: 7. This CDR3 is 15 amino acids long. The germline V gene has CDR1 SGDLS and CDR2 YYNGEE. CDR3 bases: TGTGCCAGCAGCGTAGGCAGCGGGAGGGCCATAGAGCAGTACTTC. Protein: CASSVGSGRAIEQYF. Full variable domain (outside the CDR3, taken from reference TRBV9 and TRBJ2-7): DSGVTQTPKHLITATGQRVTLRCSPRSGDLSVYWYQQSLDQGLQFLIQYYNGEERAKGNILERFSAQQFPDLHSELNLSSLELGDSALYFCASSVGSGRAIEQYFGPGTRLTVT.

This clone turned up a few times. This chain links TRBV20-1 with TRBJ1-1; D is undetermined. Trimming removed 5 bases from V and 7 bases from J, with 8 bases in between. Germline loops: CDR1 DFQATT, CDR2 SNEGSKA (reference sequence). CDR3 size: 10 residues. The CDR3 DNA reads TGCAGTGCTTACCGCCTTGAAGCTTTCTTT. Encoded protein: CSAYRLEAFF.

This sequence joins TRBV19 and TRBJ1-3; D call uncertain. The CDR3 contains 15 residues. Germline V gene sequence: CDR1 LNHDA, CDR2 SQIVND (reference sequence). Trimming took off 2 bases at V and 8 bases at J, with 16 bases between the two ends. The CDR3 DNA reads as TGTGCCAGTAGTATATCCGGCATAATTGTGGACACCATATATTTT. Translation gives CASSISGIIVDTIYF.

The chain recombines TRBV5-1 with TRBJ1-3; D is unresolved. There are 14 residues in the CDR3. V dropped 0 bases and J dropped 2 bases, with 6 bases sitting between them. Germline loops: CDR1 SGHRS, CDR2 YFSETQ. CDR3 DNA sequence: TGCGCCAGCAGCTTGGGGGTGACTGGAAACACCATATATTTT. It specifies CASSLGVTGNTIYF.

The chain recombines TRBV28 with TRBJ2-7; TRBD1 matches 9 bases. Trimming cost V 6 bases and J 4 bases; bases outside gene matches: 7. CDR1 is MDHEN, CDR2 SYDVKM, per germline. The CDR3 sequence is 14 residues long. CDR3 sequence: CASRTTGGIYEQYF. In DNA form, the CDR3 reads TGTGCCAGCAGAACCACAGGGGGCATTTACGAGCAGTACTTC.

A single count supports this clone. Other DNA sequences in the same sample also yield this CDR3. This rearrangement joins TRBV29-1 to TRBJ1-2; 8 bases are a match to TRBD1. V gave up 1 base and J gave up 8 bases; unmatched junction bases: 6. The CDR3 is 13 residues long. Germline assignment: CDR1 SQVTM and CDR2 ANQGSEA. CDR3 bases: TGCAGCGTTGAAGGTCAGGGGGCTTGGGGCTACACCTTC. It encodes CSVEGQGAWGYTF.

This clone was seen just once. The V and J genes are TRBV30 and TRBJ1-2, with D unresolved. V lost 6 bases to trimming and J lost 6 bases, with 17 bases between them. The CDR3 covers 13 residues. Germline V gene data show CDR1 as GTSNPN and CDR2 as SVGIG (reference sequence). The CDR3 DNA sequence: TGTGCCTGCCTGGGAGAGGGAACGGATGGCTACACCTTC. It specifies CACLGEGTDGYTF. Full variable domain (missing parts from reference TRBV30 and TRBJ1-2): SQTIHQWPATLVQPVGSPLSLECTVEGTSNPNLYWYRQAAGRGLQLLFYSVGIGQISSEVPQNLSASRPQDRQFILSSKKLLLSDSGFYLCACLGEGTDGYTFGSGTRLTVV.

V usage is TRBV18 and J usage is TRBJ2-3, with D perhaps TRBD2 (5 bases). This CDR3 has 14 amino acids. Germline CDR1 and CDR2: KGHSH and LQKENI. V gave up 1 base and J gave up 4 bases, with 9 bases separating them. This CDR3 is CASSPLGEPDTQYF. The CDR3 DNA follows: TGTGCCAGCTCACCACTGGGAGAGCCAGATACGCAGTATTTT.

The chain is built from TRBV30 and TRBJ2-5, with 7 bases aligning to TRBD1. V shed 1 base, J shed 1 base, and the junction held 6 bases outside the gene matches. Germline lookup yields CDR1 GTSNPN and CDR2 SVGIG (reference sequence). The CDR3 extends over 15 amino acids. DNA of the CDR3: TGTGCCTGGAGTGCCTCGGGGACAGCCCAAGAGACCCAGTACTTC. This sequence encodes CAWSASGTAQETQYF.